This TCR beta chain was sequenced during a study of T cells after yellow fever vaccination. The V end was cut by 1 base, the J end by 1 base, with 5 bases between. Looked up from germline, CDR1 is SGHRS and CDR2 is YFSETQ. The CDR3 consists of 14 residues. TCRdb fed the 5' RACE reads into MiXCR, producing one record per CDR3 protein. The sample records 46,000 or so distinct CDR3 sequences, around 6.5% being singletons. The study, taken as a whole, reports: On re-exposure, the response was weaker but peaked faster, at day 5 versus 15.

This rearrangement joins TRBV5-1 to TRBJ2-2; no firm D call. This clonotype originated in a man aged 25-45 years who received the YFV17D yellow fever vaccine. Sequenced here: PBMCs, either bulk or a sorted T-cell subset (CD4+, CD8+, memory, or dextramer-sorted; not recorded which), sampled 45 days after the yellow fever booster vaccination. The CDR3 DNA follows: TGCGCCAGCAGCTTGACGCAGAACACCGGGGAGCTGTTTTTT. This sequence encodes CASSLTQNTGELFF.